A selection of T cell receptor beta chains follows, all from one sample in a study of PD-L1 blockade in urothelial cancer. Method: immunoSEQ multiplex PCR; TCRdb's copy keeps in-frame clones and lacks some. The sample has some 35,000 clones, about four fifths seen once. The specimen was PBMCs, collected around atezolizumab (anti-PD-L1) treatment. The receptor source for this set is a man aged 55-75 years with urothelial cancer. CDR3s include the opening cysteine and the closing phenylalanine or tryptophan. The D gene is left open where the match is weak. Clone sizes are given selectively: once, few, many, or a class where the clone is expanded.

TRBV18,-,-,TRBJ2-7,TGTGCCAGCTCACCATTCGAGAGCTCCTACGAGCAGTACTTC,CASSPFESSYEQYF
TRBV7-9,-,-,TRBJ1-1,TGTGCCAGCAGCTTGACAGTGAACACTGAAGCTTTCTTT,CASSLTVNTEAFF
TRBV30,-,-,TRBJ2-1,TGTGCCTGGAGTAACCGAGGTGAGCAGTTCTTC,CAWSNRGEQFF
TRBV5-4,-,TRBD1,TRBJ1-2,TGTGCCAGCAGCGCCGGGACAGGGAGTTCGGGCTACACCTTC,CASSAGTGSSGYTF
TRBV5-1,-,-,TRBJ1-6,TGCGCCAGCAGCCCTTCCCGGTTCTGGGCAGAAGGAAGCTCCTATAATTCACCCCTCCACTTT,CASSPSRFWAEGSSYNSPLHF
TRBV6-1,-,TRBD2,TRBJ2-7,TGTGCCAGCAGTGGCCCTCCGGCGGGGGGGCCCTACGAGCAGTACTTC,CASSGPPAGGPYEQYF
TRBV2,few,-,TRBJ2-7,TGTGCCAGCATTCTTGACAGGACCGTCTACGAGCAGTACTTC,CASILDRTVYEQYF
TRBV19,-,TRBD2,TRBJ2-1,TGTGCCAGTAGCGACCCTAGCGGGGGGGCCCCTGAGCAGTTCTTC,CASSDPSGGAPEQFF
TRBV28,-,-,TRBJ2-5,TGTGCCAGCAGTTTAGCAGCGGGTAGTCAAGAGACCCAGTACTTC,CASSLAAGSQETQYF
TRBV5-4,-,TRBD2,TRBJ2-5,TGTGCCAGCAGCTTGGACTTGGGAACTAGCGGGGGGGCCCTTGGAGAGACCCAGTACTTC,CASSLDLGTSGGALGETQYF
TRBV9,-,-,TRBJ1-4,TGTGCCAGCAGCGTAGGGCCGTATGAAAAACTGTTTTTT,CASSVGPYEKLFF
TRBV2,-,-,TRBJ1-5,TGTGCCAGCTCGGGTAGGAATCAGCCCCAGCATTTT,CASSGRNQPQHF
TRBV28,-,-,TRBJ2-1,TGTGCCAGCAGTTTTCGGGACAATGAGCAGTTCTTC,CASSFRDNEQFF
TRBV5-1,-,-,TRBJ1-3,TGCGCCAGCAGCTTGGGGGAGACCAACTCTGGAAACACCATATATTTT,CASSLGETNSGNTIYF
TRBV9,once,TRBD2,TRBJ2-3,TGTGCCAGCAGCCCGGGACTATCTTTCACAGATACGCAGTATTTT,CASSPGLSFTDTQYF
TRBV7-3,-,TRBD1,TRBJ1-1,TGTGCCAGCAGCTTAATCGGCAGGGGGCTCACTGAAGCTTTCTTT,CASSLIGRGLTEAFF
TRBV27,-,TRBD2,TRBJ2-7,TGTGCCAGCAGTCCTAGCGGGGGCCACTACGAGCAGTACTTC,CASSPSGGHYEQYF
TRBV5-4,-,-,TRBJ2-3,TGTGCCAGCAGCTTGCCGGGTTTTACAGATACGCAGTATTTT,CASSLPGFTDTQYF
TRBV5-1,-,TRBD2,TRBJ2-1,TGCGCCAGCAGCCTTGAGGCTAGCGGGGGGTTAGTATATGAGCAGTTCTTC,CASSLEASGGLVYEQFF
TRBV6-1,-,TRBD2,TRBJ2-3,TGTGCCAGCAGTGAAGCTGGTAGAGCGGGGGGACGCACAGATACGCAGTATTTT,CASSEAGRAGGRTDTQYF
TRBV6-4,-,-,TRBJ1-5,TGTGCCAGCAGTGACTCGGGGAGAGCTAGCAATCAGCCCCAGCATTTT,CASSDSGRASNQPQHF
TRBV5-1,-,TRBD1,TRBJ2-2,TGCGCCAGCAGCTTGGCGAGGGGGCGAGCCACCGGGGAGCTGTTTTTT,CASSLARGRATGELFF
TRBV5-1,-,-,TRBJ2-3,TGCGCCAGCAGCTTTGGTGGCGGGGGCCTCACAGATACGCAGTATTTT,CASSFGGGGLTDTQYF
TRBV5-4,-,TRBD1,TRBJ1-1,TGTGCCAGCAGCCGTTACACAGGGGCCCCCACTGAAGCTTTCTTT,CASSRYTGAPTEAFF
TRBV5-1,once,-,TRBJ1-1,TGCGCCAGCAGCCAGGATACAGGGTTGAACACTGAAGCTTTCTTT,CASSQDTGLNTEAFF
TRBV13,-,-,TRBJ2-5,TGTGCCAGCAGCTTAGTTTCGGGGGACCAAGAGACCCAGTACTTC,CASSLVSGDQETQYF
TRBV11-2,-,-,TRBJ2-7,TGTGCCAGCAGCTTGGGACATCCTAAAACCTACGAGCAGTACTTC,CASSLGHPKTYEQYF
TRBV19,-,TRBD1,TRBJ2-1,TGTGCCAGTAGTCTCCCCCCGGGACAGGGGGCGAGTGAGCAGTTCTTC,CASSLPPGQGASEQFF
TRBV6-1,-,-,TRBJ2-3,TGTGCCAGCAGTGTTCGGGGTCCCACAGATACGCAGTATTTT,CASSVRGPTDTQYF
TRBV19,-,TRBD1,TRBJ1-2,TGTGCCAGTAGGGACAGGGGTGGTTATGGCTACACCTTC,CASRDRGGYGYTF
TRBV13,-,-,TRBJ1-1,TGTGCCAGCAGCAACCAGGCCCCTGAAGCTTTCTTT,CASSNQAPEAFF
TRBV7-8,-,TRBD2,TRBJ2-1,TGTGCCAGCAGCTTAGTAAGACTAGCGGGGGCCTATGAGCAGTTCTTC,CASSLVRLAGAYEQFF
TRBV28,once,TRBD1,TRBJ1-1,TGTGCCAGCAGTCCGGGACAGGAGAACACTGAAGCTTTCTTT,CASSPGQENTEAFF
TRBV13,few,TRBD1,TRBJ2-5,TGTGCCAGCAGCCCCGGGGGACAGGGGGAAGAGACCCAGTACTTC,CASSPGGQGEETQYF
TRBV19,-,TRBD2,TRBJ2-2,TGTGCCAGTAGTAGCGGACTAGCGGTGAGGAGCGGGGAGCTGTTTTTT,CASSSGLAVRSGELFF
TRBV11-1,-,-,TRBJ2-7,TGTGCCAGCAGCCCCGACAGGTGGACCTACGAGCAGTACTTC,CASSPDRWTYEQYF
TRBV7-9,-,TRBD1,TRBJ1-3,TGTGCCAGCAGCACCGACAGGGTCTCTGGAAACACCATATATTTT,CASSTDRVSGNTIYF
TRBV6-1,-,-,TRBJ1-6,TGTGCCAGCAGTGTAGAGGGGGATTCACCCCTCCACTTT,CASSVEGDSPLHF
TRBV11-1,-,-,TRBJ2-7,TGTGCCAGCAGCTATTACGGGAACGATAAGGGCGAGCAGTACTTC,CASSYYGNDKGEQYF
TRBV7-2,-,TRBD1,TRBJ1-6,TGTGCCAGCAGCCCGGCAGGGGGACAGGATTTTCCCCTCCACTTT,CASSPAGGQDFPLHF
TRBV19,-,-,TRBJ2-2,TGTGCCAGTAGTGGATACAGGACGGAGTTGAGCGGGGAGCTGTTTTTT,CASSGYRTELSGELFF
TRBV5-1,once,TRBD1,TRBJ2-2,TGCGCCAGCAGCTTGGACAGGGGAGCAACCGGGGAGCTGTTTTTT,CASSLDRGATGELFF
TRBV15,-,TRBD1,TRBJ1-5,TGTGCCACCAGCAGCATGGGACAGGGGGCACCGTATAGCAATCAGCCCCAGCATTTT,CATSSMGQGAPYSNQPQHF
TRBV7-3,once,TRBD1,TRBJ2-2,TGTGCCAGCAGCTCTCCGGGACAGGGGGCCGCCGGGGAGCTGTTTTTT,CASSSPGQGAAGELFF
TRBV4-1,-,-,TRBJ2-2,TGCGCCAGCAGCCCCGGGCAGATAGGGGACACCGGGGAGCTGTTTTTT,CASSPGQIGDTGELFF
TRBV19,-,-,TRBJ1-3,TGTGCCAGTAACCTGGACAGCTCTGGAAACACCATATATTTT,CASNLDSSGNTIYF
TRBV7-2,-,-,TRBJ2-7,TGTGCCAGCAGCGCACAGGGCTTCTCCTACGAGCAGTACTTC,CASSAQGFSYEQYF
TRBV4-2,-,TRBD2,TRBJ2-5,TGTGCCAGCAGCCAAGCGATCGGGGGGGAGACCCAGTACTTC,CASSQAIGGETQYF
TRBV4-1,-,TRBD2,TRBJ2-2,TGCGCCAGCAGCCCGGGACTAGCGGGGGGGCTGGGCGGGGAGCTGTTTTTT,CASSPGLAGGLGGELFF
TRBV4-1,-,TRBD2,TRBJ2-1,TGCGCCAGCAGCCAAGTCGTGGCGGGACTAGATAATGAGCAGTTCTTC,CASSQVVAGLDNEQFF
TRBV5-1,-,TRBD2,TRBJ2-7,TGCGCCAGCAGCCCCCGTCTAAGGGAGGGGAGTTACGAGCAGTACTTC,CASSPRLREGSYEQYF